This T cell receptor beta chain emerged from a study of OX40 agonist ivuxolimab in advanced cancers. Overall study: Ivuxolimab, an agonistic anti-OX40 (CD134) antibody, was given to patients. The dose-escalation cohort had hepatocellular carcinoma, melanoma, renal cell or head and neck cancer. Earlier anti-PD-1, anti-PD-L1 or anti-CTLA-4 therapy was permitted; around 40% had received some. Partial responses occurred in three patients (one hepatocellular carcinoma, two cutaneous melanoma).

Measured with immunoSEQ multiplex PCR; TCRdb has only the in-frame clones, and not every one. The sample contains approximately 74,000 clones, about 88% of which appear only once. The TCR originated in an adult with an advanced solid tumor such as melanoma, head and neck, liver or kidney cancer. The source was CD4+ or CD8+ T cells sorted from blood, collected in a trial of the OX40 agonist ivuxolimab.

For the CDR3, the DNA is TGTGCCAGCAGTTCACAGGGTGGGGCCAACGTCCTGACTTTC. Translated: CASSSQGGANVLTF. The chain uses TRBV6-6 and TRBJ2-6, with D perhaps TRBD1 (6 bases). There are 14 residues in the CDR3. The V gene lost 4 bases and the J gene lost 3 bases, with 7 bases spanning the gap. CDR1 MNHNY and CDR2 SVGAGI come from the germline V gene (reference sequence).